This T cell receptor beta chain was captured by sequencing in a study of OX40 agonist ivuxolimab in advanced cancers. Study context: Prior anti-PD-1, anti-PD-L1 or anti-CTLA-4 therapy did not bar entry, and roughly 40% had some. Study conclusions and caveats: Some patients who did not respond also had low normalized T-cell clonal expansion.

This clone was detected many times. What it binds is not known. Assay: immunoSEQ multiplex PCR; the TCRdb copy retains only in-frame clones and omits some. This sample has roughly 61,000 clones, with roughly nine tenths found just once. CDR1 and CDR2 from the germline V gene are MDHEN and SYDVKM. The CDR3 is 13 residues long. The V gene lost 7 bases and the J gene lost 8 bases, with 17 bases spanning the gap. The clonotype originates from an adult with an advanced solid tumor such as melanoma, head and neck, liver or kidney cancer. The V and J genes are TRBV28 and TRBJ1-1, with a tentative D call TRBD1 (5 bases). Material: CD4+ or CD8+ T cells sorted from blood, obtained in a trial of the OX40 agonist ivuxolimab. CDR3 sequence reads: CASTSVGQFEAFF. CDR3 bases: TGTGCCAGCACCTCCGTGGGGCAGTTCGAAGCTTTCTTT.